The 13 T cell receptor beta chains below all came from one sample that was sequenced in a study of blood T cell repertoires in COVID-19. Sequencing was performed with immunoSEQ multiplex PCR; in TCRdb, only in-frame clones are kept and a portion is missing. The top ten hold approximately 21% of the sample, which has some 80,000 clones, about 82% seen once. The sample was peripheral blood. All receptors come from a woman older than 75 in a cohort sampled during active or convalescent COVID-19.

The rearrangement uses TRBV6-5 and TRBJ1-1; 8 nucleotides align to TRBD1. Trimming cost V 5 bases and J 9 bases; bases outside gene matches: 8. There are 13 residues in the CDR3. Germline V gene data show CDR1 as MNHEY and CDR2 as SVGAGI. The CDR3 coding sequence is TGTGCCAGCAGTCAACAGGGGGGGTTTCAAGCTTTCTTT. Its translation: CASSQQGGFQAFF.

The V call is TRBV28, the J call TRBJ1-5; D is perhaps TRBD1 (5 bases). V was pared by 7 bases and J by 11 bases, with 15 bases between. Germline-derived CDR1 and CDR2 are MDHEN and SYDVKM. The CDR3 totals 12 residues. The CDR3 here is CASTLGDRAQHF. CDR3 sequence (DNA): TGTGCCAGCACCTTAGGGGATCGGGCCCAGCATTTT.

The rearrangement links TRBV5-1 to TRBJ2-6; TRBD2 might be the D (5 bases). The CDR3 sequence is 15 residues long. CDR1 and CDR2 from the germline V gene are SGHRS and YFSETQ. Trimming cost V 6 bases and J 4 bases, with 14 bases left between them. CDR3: CASTEGPGGANVLTF. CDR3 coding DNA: TGCGCCAGCACCGAGGGCCCAGGAGGGGCCAACGTCCTGACTTTC.

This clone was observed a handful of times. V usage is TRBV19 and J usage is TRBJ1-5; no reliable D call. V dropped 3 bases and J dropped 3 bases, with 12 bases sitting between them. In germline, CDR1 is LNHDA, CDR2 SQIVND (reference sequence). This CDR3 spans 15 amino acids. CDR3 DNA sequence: TGTGCCAGTAGTATTTCTGCAGGAACCAATCAGCCCCAGCATTTT. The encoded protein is CASSISAGTNQPQHF.

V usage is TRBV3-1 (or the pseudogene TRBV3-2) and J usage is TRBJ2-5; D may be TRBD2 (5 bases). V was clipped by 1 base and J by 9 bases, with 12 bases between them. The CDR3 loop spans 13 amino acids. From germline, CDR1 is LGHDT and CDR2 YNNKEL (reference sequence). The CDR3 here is CASSQGQPGAQYF. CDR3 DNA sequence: TGTGCCAGCAGCCAAGGTCAGCCCGGGGCCCAGTACTTC.

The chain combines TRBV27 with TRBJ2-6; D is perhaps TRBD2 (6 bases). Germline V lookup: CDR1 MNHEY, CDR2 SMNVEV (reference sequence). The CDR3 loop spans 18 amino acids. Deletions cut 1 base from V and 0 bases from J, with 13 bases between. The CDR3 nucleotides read TGTGCCAGCAGTTTATTAGGGACTCTCGCCTCTGGGGCCAACGTCCTGACTTTC. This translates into CASSLLGTLASGANVLTF.

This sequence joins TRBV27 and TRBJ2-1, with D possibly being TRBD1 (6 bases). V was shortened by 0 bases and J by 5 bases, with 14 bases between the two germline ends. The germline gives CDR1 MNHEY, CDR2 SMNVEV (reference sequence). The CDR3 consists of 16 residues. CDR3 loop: CASSLSVRGSHNEQFF. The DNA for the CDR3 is TGTGCCAGCAGTTTATCGGTGAGGGGGTCTCACAATGAGCAGTTCTTC.

CDR3 sequence (DNA): TGTGCCAGCAGCGTAGACGCCCCAGTCAACACCGGGGAGCTGTTTTTT. Amino acid sequence: CASSVDAPVNTGELFF. This rearrangement joins TRBV9 to TRBJ2-2; D gene uncertain. Trimming removed 0 bases from V and 2 bases from J, with 11 bases in between. Germline V gives CDR1 SGDLS, CDR2 YYNGEE. The length of the CDR3 is 16 residues.

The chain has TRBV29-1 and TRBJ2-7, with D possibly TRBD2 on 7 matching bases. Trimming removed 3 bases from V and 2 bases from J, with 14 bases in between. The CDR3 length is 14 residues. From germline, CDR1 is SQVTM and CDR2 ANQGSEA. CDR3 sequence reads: CSVDVAGAAYEQYF. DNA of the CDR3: TGCAGCGTTGATGTGGCGGGGGCAGCCTACGAGCAGTACTTC.

The CDR3 bases are TGTGCCATCAACTCAGGACTCCTGAACACTGAAGCTTTCTTT. It specifies CAINSGLLNTEAFF. V gene TRBV10-3 combines with J gene TRBJ1-1; unclear D gene. The germline V and J ends were trimmed by 7 bases and 0 bases, with 12 bases remaining between them. The length of the CDR3 is 14 residues. Germline CDR1 and CDR2: ENHRY and SYGVKD.

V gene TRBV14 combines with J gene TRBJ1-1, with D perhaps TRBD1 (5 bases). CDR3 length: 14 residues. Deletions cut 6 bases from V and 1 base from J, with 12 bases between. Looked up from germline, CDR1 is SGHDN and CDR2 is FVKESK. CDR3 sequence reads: CASSTHGGNTEAFF. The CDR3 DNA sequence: TGTGCCAGCAGTACTCACGGGGGGAACACTGAAGCTTTCTTT.

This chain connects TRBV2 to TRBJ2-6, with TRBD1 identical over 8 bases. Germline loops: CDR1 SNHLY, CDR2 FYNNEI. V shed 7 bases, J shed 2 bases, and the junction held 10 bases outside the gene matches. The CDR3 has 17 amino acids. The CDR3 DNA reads TGTGCCAGCACCCGCCGCGGACAGGGAACTGGGGCCAACGTCCTGACTTTC. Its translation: CASTRRGQGTGANVLTF. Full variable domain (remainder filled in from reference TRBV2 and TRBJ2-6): EPEVTQTPSHQVTQMGQEVILRCVPISNHLYFYWYRQILGQKVEFLVSFYNNEISEKSEIFDDQFSVERPDGSNFTLKIRSTKLEDSAMYFCASTRRGQGTGANVLTFGAGSRLTVL.

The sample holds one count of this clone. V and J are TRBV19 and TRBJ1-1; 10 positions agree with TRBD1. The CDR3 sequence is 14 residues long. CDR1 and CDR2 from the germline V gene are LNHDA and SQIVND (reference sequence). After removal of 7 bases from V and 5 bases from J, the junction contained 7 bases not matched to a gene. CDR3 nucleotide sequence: TGTGCCAGTAACGACAGGGGGCGAAGGACTGAAGCTTTCTTT. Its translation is CASNDRGRRTEAFF.